This T cell receptor (beta chain) was identified in a study of human T cells and chemical hapten exposure (dated by TCRdb to 2020 to 2023). Context from the whole study: The libraries were sequenced as a pool, and the TCR yield per sample differed mostly because of small variations in library volumes within the pool. Peripheral blood TCR repertoire changes were tracked in vivo in alopecia patients during primary and secondary sensitization to the hapten diphenylcyclopropenone (DPC). Each blood RNA sample was used to sequence both TCR alpha and TCR beta chains.

Receptors were amplified or captured by RACE. TCRdb lists the instrument as NextSeq 500. During library preparation, unique molecular identifiers were attached to individual cDNA molecules so that TCRs could be counted quantitatively and reproducibly. The paper's processing steps were these. The median number of TCRs per sample was 95,638, ranging from about 23,224 to 750,000. The Decombinator software suite was used to annotate V, J and CDR3 in the TCR reads. For PS versus PT1 abundance plots, all samples were subsampled to the same number of TCRs (28,000). Expanded TCRs were defined as absent before sensitization and observed at least eight times at the 2-week time point. TCRdb trimmed public reads at Q25 via fastp, called clones via MiXCR and kept in-frame beta chains. Every CDR3 protein is listed once, alongside the most common genes and DNA of its rows. The V and J calls shown here were made by TCRdb, not taken from the authors' results. Across this sample there are around 80,000 distinct CDR3 sequences, with over 7% seen only once. The biggest ten clones account for under 2% of the sample.

With regard to this clonotype: Its antigen remains undetermined. Per-base quality was not reported, and no clone a single base away is much larger than it.

The sample's time point, from its label and the paper: healthy volunteer bleed at 6 weeks. Unfractionated whole blood was collected in Tempus Blood RNA tubes, and total RNA was extracted from that blood. A handful of healthy volunteers acted as controls for TCR sequencing and had blood drawn at day 0, 2 weeks and 6 weeks. Broad study findings and their caveats: Repeated subsampling changed both the strength of the expansion versus patch-test correlation and the threshold at which that correlation became significant. The number of TCRs above 1 in 1000 frequency did not change with DPC sensitization; there was no evidence of global repertoire structure alterations.

This TCR came from a male donor in good health. Some clones in this sample may be carry-over from other donors' samples. Sequenced sample: whole blood.

The CDR3 has the sequence CASKGSYNEQFF. The bases are TGTGCCAGCAAGGGTTCCTACAATGAGCAGTTCTTC. The sequence links TRBV7-9 to TRBJ2-1; the D gene is unclear. Between the V and J ends, shortened by 7 bases and 1 base respectively, the junction contains 5 bases. The germline V gene (reference sequence) gives CDR1 as SEHNR and CDR2 as FQNEAQ. The CDR3 starts with the cysteine, ends with the phenylalanine, and has 12 residues. Kept here is only the CDR3 DNA, which spans 36 bases and is read in frame from base 1. Joined to the reference TRBV7-9 and TRBJ2-1 proteins, this CDR3 gives the full variable domain: DTGVSQNPRHKITKRGQNVTFRCDPISEHNRLYWYRQTLGQGPEFLTYFQNEAQLEKSRLLSDRFSAERPKGSFSTLEIQRTEQGDSAMYLCASKGSYNEQFFGPGTRLTVL.